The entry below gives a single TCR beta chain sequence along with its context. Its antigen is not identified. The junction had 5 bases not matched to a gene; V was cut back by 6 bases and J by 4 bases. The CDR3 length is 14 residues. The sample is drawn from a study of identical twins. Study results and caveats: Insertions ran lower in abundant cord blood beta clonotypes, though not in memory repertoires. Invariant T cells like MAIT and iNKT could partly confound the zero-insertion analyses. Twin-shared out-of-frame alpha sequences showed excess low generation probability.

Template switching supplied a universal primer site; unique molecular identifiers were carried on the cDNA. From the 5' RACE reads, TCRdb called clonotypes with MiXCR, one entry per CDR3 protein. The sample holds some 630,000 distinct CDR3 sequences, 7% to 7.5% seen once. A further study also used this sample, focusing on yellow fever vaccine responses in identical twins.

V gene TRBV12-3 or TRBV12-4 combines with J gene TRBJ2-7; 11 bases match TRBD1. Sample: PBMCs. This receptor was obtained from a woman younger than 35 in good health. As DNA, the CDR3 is TGTGCCAGCAGGAGCCGGGACAGGGGGTACGAGCAGTACTTC. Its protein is CASRSRDRGYEQYF.